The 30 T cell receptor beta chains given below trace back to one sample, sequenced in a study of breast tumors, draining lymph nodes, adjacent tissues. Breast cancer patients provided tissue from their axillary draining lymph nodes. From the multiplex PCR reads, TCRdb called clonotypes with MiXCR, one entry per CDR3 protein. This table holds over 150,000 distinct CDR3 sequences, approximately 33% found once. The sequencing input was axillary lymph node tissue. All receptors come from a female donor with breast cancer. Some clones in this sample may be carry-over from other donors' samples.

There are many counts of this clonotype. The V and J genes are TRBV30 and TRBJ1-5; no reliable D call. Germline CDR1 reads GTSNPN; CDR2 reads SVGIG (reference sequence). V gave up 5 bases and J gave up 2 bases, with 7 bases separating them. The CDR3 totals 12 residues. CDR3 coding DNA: TGTGCCTGGCGAAGGGGCAATCAGCCCCAGCATTTT. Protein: CAWRRGNQPQHF.

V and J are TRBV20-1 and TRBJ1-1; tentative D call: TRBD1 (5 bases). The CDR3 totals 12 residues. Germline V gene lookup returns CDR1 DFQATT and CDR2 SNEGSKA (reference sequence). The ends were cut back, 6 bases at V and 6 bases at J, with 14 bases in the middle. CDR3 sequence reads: CSATEGWAEAFF. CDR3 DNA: TGCAGTGCAACCGAGGGGTGGGCTGAAGCTTTCTTT.

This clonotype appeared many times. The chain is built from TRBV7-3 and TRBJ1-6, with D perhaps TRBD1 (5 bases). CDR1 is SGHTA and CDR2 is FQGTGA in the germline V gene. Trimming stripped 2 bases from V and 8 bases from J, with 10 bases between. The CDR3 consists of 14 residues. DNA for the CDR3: TGTGCCAGCAGCTTAGGGGCAGGATATTCACCCCTCCACTTT. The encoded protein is CASSLGAGYSPLHF.

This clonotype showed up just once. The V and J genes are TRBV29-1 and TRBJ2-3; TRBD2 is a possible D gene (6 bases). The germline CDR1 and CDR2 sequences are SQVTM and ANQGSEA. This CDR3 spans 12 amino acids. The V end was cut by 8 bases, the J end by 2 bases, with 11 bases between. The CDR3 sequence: CSQGLDTDTQYF. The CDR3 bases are TGCAGCCAGGGACTGGACACAGATACGCAGTATTTT.

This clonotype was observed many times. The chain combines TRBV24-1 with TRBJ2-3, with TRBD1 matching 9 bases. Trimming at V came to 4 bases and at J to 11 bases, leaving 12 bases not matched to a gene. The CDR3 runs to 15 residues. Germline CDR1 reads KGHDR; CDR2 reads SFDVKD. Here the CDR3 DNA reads TGTGCCACCAGTGACACCTGGGACAGGGAAATCGGGCAGTATTTT. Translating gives CATSDTWDREIGQYF.

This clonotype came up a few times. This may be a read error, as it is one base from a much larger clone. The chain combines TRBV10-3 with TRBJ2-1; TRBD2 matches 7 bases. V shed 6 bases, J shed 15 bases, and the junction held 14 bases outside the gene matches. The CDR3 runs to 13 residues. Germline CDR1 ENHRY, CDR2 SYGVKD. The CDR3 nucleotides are TGTGCCATCAGGGAAGGGACTACCGAGAGCCGGTTCTTC. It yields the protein CAIREGTTESRFF.

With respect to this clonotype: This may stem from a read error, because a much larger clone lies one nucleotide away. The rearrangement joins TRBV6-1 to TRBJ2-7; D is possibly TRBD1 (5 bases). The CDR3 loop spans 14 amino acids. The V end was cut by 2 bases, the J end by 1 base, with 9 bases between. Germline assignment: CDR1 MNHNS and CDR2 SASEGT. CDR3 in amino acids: CASSEWGSSYEQYF. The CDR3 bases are TGTGCCAGCAGTGAATGGGGCAGTTCCTACGAGCAGTACTTC.

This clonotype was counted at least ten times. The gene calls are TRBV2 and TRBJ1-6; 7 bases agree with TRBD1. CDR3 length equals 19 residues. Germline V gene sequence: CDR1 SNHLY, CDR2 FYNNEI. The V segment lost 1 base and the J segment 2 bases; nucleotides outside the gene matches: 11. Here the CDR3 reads CASSEDAEGARTYNSPLHF. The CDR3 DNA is TGTGCCAGCAGTGAAGACGCGGAGGGGGCGCGGACCTATAATTCACCCCTCCACTTT.

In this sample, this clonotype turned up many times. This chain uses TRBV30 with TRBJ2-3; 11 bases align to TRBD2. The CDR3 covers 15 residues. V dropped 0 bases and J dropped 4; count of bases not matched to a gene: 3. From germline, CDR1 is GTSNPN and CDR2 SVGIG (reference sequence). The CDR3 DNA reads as TGTGCCTGGAGTGTAGGGACTAGCGGTTCAGATACGCAGTATTTT. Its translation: CAWSVGTSGSDTQYF.

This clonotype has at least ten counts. In DNA form, the CDR3 reads TGTGCCAGCAGCTTGTCCCCTATCTACGAGCAGTACTTC. Amino acid sequence: CASSLSPIYEQYF. The rearrangement uses TRBV5-8 and TRBJ2-7, with D unresolved. V lost 1 base to trimming and J lost 3 bases, with 8 bases between them. Germline CDR1 and CDR2: SGHTS and YDEGEE. CDR3 length: 13 residues.

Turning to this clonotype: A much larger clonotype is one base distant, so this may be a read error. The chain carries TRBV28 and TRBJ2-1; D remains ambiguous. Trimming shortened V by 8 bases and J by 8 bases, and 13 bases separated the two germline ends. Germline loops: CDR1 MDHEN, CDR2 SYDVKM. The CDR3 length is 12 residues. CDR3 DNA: TGTGCCAGCTTAGACTTAGACCATGAGCAGTTCTTC. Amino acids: CASLDLDHEQFF.

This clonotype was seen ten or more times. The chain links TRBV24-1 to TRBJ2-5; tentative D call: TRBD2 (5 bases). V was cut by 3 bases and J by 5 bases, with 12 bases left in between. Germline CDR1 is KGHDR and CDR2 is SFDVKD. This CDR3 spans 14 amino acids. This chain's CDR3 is CATSDSGRGETQYF. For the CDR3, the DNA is TGTGCCACCAGTGATAGCGGACGAGGGGAGACCCAGTACTTC.

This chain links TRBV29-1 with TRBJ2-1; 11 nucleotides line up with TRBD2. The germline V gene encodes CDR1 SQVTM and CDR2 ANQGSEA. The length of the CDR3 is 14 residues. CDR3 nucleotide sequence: TGCAGTCATGAGGGGACTAGCGGCTACAATGAGCAGTTCTTC. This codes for CSHEGTSGYNEQFF.

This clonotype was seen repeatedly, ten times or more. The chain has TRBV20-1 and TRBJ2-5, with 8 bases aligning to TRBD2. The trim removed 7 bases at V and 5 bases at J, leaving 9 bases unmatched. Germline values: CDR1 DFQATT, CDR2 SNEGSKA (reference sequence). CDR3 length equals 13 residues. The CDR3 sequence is CSVIAGPSETQYF. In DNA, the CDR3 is TGCAGTGTTATAGCGGGGCCATCGGAGACCCAGTACTTC.

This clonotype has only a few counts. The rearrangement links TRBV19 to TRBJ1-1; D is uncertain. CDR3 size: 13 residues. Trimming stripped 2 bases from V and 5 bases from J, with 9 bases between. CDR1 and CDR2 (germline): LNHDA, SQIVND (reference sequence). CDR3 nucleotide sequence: TGTGCCAGTAGTATATGGGGTGGGACTGAAGCTTTCTTT. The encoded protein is CASSIWGGTEAFF.

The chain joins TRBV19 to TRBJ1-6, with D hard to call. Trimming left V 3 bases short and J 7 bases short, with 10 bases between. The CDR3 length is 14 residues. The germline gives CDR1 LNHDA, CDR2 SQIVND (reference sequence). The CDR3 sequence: CASSIYSGNSPLHF. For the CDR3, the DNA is TGTGCCAGTAGTATCTATAGCGGCAATTCACCCCTCCACTTT.

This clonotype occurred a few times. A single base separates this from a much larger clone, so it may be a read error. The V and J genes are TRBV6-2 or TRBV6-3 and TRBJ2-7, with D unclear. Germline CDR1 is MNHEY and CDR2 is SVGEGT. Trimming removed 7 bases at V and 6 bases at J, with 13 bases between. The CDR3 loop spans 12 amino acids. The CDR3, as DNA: TGTGCCAGCACCCGCCGACGGACCGAGCAGTACTTC. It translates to CASTRRRTEQYF.

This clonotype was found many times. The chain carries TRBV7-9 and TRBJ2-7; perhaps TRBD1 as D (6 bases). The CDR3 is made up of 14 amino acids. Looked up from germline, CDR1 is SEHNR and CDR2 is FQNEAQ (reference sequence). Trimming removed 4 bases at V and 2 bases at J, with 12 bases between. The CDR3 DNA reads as TGTGCCAGCAGCTGGGCAGGGGACCCCTACGAGCAGTACTTC. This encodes CASSWAGDPYEQYF.

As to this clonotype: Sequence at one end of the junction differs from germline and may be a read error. CDR3 DNA sequence: TGCAGTGCTAGAAGTGGGGGGGCCAACGTCCCGACTTTC. This sequence encodes CSARSGGANVPTF. V gene TRBV20-1 combines with J gene TRBJ2-6, with D tentatively TRBD2 (7 bases). The CDR3 has 13 amino acids. Germline values: CDR1 DFQATT, CDR2 SNEGSKA (reference sequence).

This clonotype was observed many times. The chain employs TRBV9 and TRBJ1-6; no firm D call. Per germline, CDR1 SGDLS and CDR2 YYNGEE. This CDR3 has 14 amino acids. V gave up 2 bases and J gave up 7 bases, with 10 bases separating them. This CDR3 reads CASSVTQMNSPLHF. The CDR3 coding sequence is TGTGCCAGCAGCGTCACGCAGATGAATTCACCCCTCCACTTT.

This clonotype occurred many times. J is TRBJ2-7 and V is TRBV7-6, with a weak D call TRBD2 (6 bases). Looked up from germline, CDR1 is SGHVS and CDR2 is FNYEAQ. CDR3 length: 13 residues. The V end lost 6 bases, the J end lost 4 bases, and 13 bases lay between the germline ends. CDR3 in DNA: TGTGCCAGCAGTTATACCGGGGGATACGAGCAGTACTTC. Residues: CASSYTGGYEQYF.

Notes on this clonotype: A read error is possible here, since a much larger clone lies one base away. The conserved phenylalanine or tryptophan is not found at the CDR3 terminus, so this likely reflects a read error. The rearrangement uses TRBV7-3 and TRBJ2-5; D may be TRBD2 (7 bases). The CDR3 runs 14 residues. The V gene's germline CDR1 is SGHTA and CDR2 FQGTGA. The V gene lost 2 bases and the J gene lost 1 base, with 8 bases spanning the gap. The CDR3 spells CASSLAGAQETQYL. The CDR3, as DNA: TGTGCCAGCAGCTTAGCGGGGGCCCAAGAGACCCAGTACCTC.

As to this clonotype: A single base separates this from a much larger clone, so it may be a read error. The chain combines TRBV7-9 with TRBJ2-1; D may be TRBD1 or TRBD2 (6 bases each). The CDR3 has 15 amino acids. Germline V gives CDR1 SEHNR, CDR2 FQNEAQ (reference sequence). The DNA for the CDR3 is TGTGCCAGCAGCCCGAGTTGGGGGGCGCGAAATGAGCAGCTCTTC. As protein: CASSPSWGARNEQLF.

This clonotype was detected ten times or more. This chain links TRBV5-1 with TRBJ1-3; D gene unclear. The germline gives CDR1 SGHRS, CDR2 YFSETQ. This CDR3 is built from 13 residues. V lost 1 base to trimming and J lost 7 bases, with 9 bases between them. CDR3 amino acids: CASSLSRSNTIYF. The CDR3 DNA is TGCGCCAGCAGCTTGTCCAGGAGCAACACCATATATTTT.

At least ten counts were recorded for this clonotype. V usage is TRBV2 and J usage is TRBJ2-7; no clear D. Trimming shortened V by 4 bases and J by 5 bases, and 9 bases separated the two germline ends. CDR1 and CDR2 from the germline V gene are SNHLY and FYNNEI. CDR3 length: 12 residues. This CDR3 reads CASSGTFHEQYF. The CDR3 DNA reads TGTGCCAGCAGTGGAACATTTCACGAGCAGTACTTC. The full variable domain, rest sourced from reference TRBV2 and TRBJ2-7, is EPEVTQTPSHQVTQMGQEVILRCVPISNHLYFYWYRQILGQKVEFLVSFYNNEISEKSEIFDDQFSVERPDGSNFTLKIRSTKLEDSAMYFCASSGTFHEQYFGPGTRLTVT.

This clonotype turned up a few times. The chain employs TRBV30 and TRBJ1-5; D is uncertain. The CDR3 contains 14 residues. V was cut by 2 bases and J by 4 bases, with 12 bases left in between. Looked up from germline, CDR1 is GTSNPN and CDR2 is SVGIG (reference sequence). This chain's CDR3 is CAWSTSVSNQPQHF. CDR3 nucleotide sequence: TGTGCCTGGAGTACCTCGGTCAGTAATCAGCCCCAGCATTTT. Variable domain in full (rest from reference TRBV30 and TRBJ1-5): SQTIHQWPATLVQPVGSPLSLECTVEGTSNPNLYWYRQAAGRGLQLLFYSVGIGQISSEVPQNLSASRPQDRQFILSSKKLLLSDSGFYLCAWSTSVSNQPQHFGDGTRLSIL.

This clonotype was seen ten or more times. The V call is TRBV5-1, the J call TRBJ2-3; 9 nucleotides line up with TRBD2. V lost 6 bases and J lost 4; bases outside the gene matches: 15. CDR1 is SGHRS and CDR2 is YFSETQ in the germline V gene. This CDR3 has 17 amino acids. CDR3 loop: CASTIGLGGGAADTQYF. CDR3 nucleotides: TGCGCCAGCACCATTGGATTGGGCGGGGGGGCCGCAGATACGCAGTATTTT. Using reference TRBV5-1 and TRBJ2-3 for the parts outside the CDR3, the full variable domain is KAGVTQTPRYLIKTRGQQVTLSCSPISGHRSVSWYQQTPGQGLQFLFEYFSETQRNKGNFPGRFSGRQFSNSRSEMNVSTLELGDSALYLCASTIGLGGGAADTQYFGPGTRLTVL.

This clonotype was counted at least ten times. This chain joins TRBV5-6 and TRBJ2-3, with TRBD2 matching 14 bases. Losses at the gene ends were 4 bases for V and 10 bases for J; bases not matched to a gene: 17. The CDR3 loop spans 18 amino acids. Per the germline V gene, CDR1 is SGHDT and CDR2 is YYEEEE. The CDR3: CASSVGPPQGLAGVAQYF. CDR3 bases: TGTGCCAGCAGCGTCGGGCCCCCCCAGGGACTAGCGGGAGTGGCGCAGTATTTT.

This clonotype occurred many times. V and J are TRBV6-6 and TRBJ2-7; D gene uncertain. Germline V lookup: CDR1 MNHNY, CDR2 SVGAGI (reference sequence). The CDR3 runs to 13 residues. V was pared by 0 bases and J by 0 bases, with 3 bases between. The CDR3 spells CASSYSVSYEQYF. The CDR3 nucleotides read TGTGCCAGCAGTTACTCCGTCTCCTACGAGCAGTACTTC.

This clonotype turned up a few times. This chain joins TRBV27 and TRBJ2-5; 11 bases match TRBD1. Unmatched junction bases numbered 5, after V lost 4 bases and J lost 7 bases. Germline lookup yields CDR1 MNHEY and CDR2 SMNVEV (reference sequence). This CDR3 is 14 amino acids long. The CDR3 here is CASSSGQGAGTQYF. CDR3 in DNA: TGTGCCAGCAGTTCCGGACAGGGGGCGGGGACCCAGTACTTC.